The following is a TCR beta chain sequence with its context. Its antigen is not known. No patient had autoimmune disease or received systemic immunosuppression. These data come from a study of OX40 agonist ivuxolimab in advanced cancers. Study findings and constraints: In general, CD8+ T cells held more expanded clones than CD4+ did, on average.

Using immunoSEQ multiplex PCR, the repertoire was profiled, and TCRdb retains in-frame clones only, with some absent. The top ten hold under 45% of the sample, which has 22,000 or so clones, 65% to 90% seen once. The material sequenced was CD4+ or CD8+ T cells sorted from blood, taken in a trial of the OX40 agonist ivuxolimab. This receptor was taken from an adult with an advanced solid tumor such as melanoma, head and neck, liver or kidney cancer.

In DNA form, the CDR3 reads TGTGCCAGCTCCCGTACCCATGTGGGACAGGGTGTGGAACTGTTTTTT. This sequence encodes CASSRTHVGQGVELFF. This chain uses TRBV18 with TRBJ1-4; 9 bases fit TRBD1. The CDR3 loop spans 16 amino acids. The junction had 17 bases not matched to a gene; V was cut back by 6 bases and J by 12 bases. Germline lookup yields CDR1 KGHSH and CDR2 LQKENI.